These 15 T cell receptor beta chains were sequenced from one sample in a study of blood T cells in healthy people across ages. Then a second PCR, running about 7 to 11 cycles, was carried out with a sample-barcoded 5' primer and a J-beta primer mix. Using its own MiXCR run on the 5' RACE reads, TCRdb lists one record per CDR3 protein. Found here are around 600,000 distinct CDR3 sequences, 47% of them singletons; the top ten hold 20% to 25%. Sequenced material: blood. These receptor sequences come from a man at least 80 years old in good health.

The V and J genes are TRBV15 and TRBJ2-1; D possibly corresponds to TRBD1 (6 bases). The better agreement between TRBJ2-7 and the DNA end casts doubt on the J call. The CDR3 sequence is 17 residues long. Germline CDR1 reads LNHNV; CDR2 reads YYDKDF (reference sequence). DNA of the CDR3: TGTGCCACCAGCAGAGATAAGGGGCAGGGGAAAGACAATGAGCAGTACTTC. Protein: CATSRDKGQGKDNEQYF.

The chain employs TRBV29-1 and TRBJ2-3, with no clear D. The germline V and J ends were trimmed by 2 bases and 5 bases, with 11 bases remaining between them. The CDR3 has 13 residues. Germline CDR1 SQVTM, CDR2 ANQGSEA. For the CDR3, the DNA is TGCAGCGTTGAATCCGGGTTCGAAGATACGCAGTATTTT. This codes for CSVESGFEDTQYF.

The table lists this clonotype with a count of one. The V gene is TRBV20-1, the J gene TRBJ1-6; D possibly corresponds to TRBD1 (5 bases). The CDR3 has 13 residues. Germline V gene lookup returns CDR1 DFQATT and CDR2 SNEGSKA (reference sequence). The V gene lost 6 bases and the J gene lost 6 bases, with 12 bases spanning the gap. The CDR3 region has the DNA TGCAGTGCCGCCGGGACGTCTAATTCACCCCTCCACTTT. As protein: CSAAGTSNSPLHF.

J is TRBJ2-4 and V is TRBV5-6; D not resolved. The ends were cut back, 4 bases at V and 0 bases at J, with 14 bases in the middle. CDR1 and CDR2 (germline): SGHDT, YYEEEE. The CDR3 is made up of 16 amino acids. CDR3 sequence reads: CASSPRRALAKNIQYF. The CDR3 region has the DNA TGTGCCAGCAGCCCCCGGAGAGCACTAGCCAAAAACATTCAGTACTTC.

V gene TRBV7-2 combines with J gene TRBJ1-6; unclear D gene. Germline V gene lookup returns CDR1 SGHTA and CDR2 FQGNSA. Trimming removed 6 bases from V and 8 bases from J, with 17 bases in between. This CDR3 has 15 amino acids. CDR3 region: CASRLVLGNHSPLHF. CDR3 sequence (DNA): TGTGCCAGCAGGCTGGTGTTGGGGAACCATTCACCCCTCCACTTT. The full variable domain, with the rest looked up from reference TRBV7-2 and TRBJ1-6, is GAGVSQSPSNKVTEKGKDVELRCDPISGHTALYWYRQSLGQGLEFLIYFQGNSAPDKSGLPSDRFSAERTGGSVSTLTIQRTQQEDSAVYLCASRLVLGNHSPLHFGNGTRLTVT.

CDR3 amino acids: CASSRGTVQYF. The CDR3 coding sequence is TGCGCCAGCAGCCGCGGGACTGTTCAGTACTTC. The rearrangement uses TRBV4-1 and TRBJ2-4, with a weak D call TRBD2 (6 bases). Looked up from germline, CDR1 is MGHRA and CDR2 is YSYEKL. This CDR3 comprises 11 residues. Trimming removed 4 bases from V and 11 bases from J, with 9 bases in between.

The table lists this clonotype with a few counts. The chain couples TRBV9 to TRBJ2-1; D unclear. Germline CDR1 reads SGDLS; CDR2 reads YYNGEE. V was pared by 1 base and J by 6 bases, with 2 bases between. This CDR3 is built from 11 residues. The CDR3 reads CASSVSNEQFF. In DNA, the CDR3 is TGTGCCAGCAGCGTAAGCAATGAGCAGTTCTTC.

The rearrangement joins TRBV6-2 or TRBV6-3 to TRBJ2-7; a possible D gene is TRBD1 (5 bases). V dropped 7 bases and J dropped 3 bases, with 7 bases sitting between them. CDR3 length equals 11 residues. Germline V gives CDR1 MNHEY, CDR2 SVGEGT. This CDR3 reads CASTGIYEQYF. CDR3 nucleotides: TGTGCCAGCACAGGGATCTACGAGCAGTACTTC.

This clonotype was found a few times. The V and J genes are TRBV7-2 and TRBJ2-3; D possibly matches TRBD1 or TRBD2 (7 bases each). The CDR3 length is 15 residues. Trimming removed 5 bases at V and 5 bases at J, with 17 bases between. The germline V gene encodes CDR1 SGHTA and CDR2 FQGNSA. CDR3 nucleotides: TGTGCCAGCAGCCCAGGGGGGGGGCTTTTAGATACGCAGTATTTT. It is translated as CASSPGGGLLDTQYF.

The CDR3 DNA sequence: TGTGCCATCAGTGGGGGTAGTCCAAGCACAGATACGCAGTATTTT. Amino acid sequence: CAISGGSPSTDTQYF. V gene TRBV10-3 combines with J gene TRBJ2-3; D ambiguous. From germline, CDR1 is ENHRY and CDR2 SYGVKD. The CDR3 sequence is 15 residues long. The V end was cut by 4 bases, the J end by 0 bases, with 11 bases between.

V and J are TRBV2 and TRBJ2-5; 11 nucleotides line up with TRBD1. The CDR3 runs to 15 residues. The V gene's germline CDR1 is SNHLY and CDR2 FYNNEI. Trimming took 6 bases from V and 4 from J; bases not matched to a gene: 7. The CDR3 sequence: CASRGTGGSGETQYF. DNA for the CDR3: TGTGCCAGCAGGGGGACAGGGGGTAGCGGAGAGACCCAGTACTTC.

Points on this clonotype: The junction departs from the called germline gene at one end, perhaps through a read error. The V and J genes are TRBV7-9 and TRBJ2-7; 9 bases align to TRBD1. Gene TRBJ2-5 matches the end of the DNA better, so the J call may be wrong. CDR1 and CDR2 (germline): SEHNR, FQNEAQ (reference sequence). The CDR3 covers 14 residues. CDR3 sequence (DNA): TGTGCCGGCAGCCCGACAGGGGGTTATGAGACCCAGTACTTC. Its translation is CAGSPTGGYETQYF.

The CDR3 DNA sequence: TGTGCCATCGGGGATAGGGCAACCTATGGCTACACCTTC. As protein: CAIGDRATYGYTF. The chain recombines TRBV10-3 with TRBJ1-2; D is ambiguous. V lost 8 bases, J lost 4 bases, and 14 bases lay in between. This CDR3 region has 13 residues. Germline V gene data show CDR1 as ENHRY and CDR2 as SYGVKD.

This chain connects TRBV5-6 to TRBJ1-2; no definite D call. V shed 1 base and J shed 0 bases, with 7 bases lying between them. CDR1 and CDR2 (germline): SGHDT, YYEEEE. The CDR3 length is 14 residues. The CDR3 region is CASSLNSANYGYTF. DNA for the CDR3: TGTGCCAGCAGCTTGAACAGCGCTAACTATGGCTACACCTTC.

The chain joins TRBV2 to TRBJ2-6, with D unresolved. Germline V gene lookup returns CDR1 SNHLY and CDR2 FYNNEI. The CDR3 contains 17 residues. Deletions cut 4 bases from V and 0 bases from J, with 13 bases between. The CDR3 spells CASSARSQYSGANVLTF. The CDR3 DNA reads as TGTGCCAGCAGTGCCCGCTCTCAGTACTCTGGGGCCAACGTCCTGACTTTC.